The entry below describes one T cell receptor beta chain. This clonotype showed up many times. Which antigen it targets is not known. The record has no base qualities; no much larger clone is one base away. The source of the sample is a study of human T cells and chemical hapten exposure (dated by TCRdb to about 2021). About the study as a whole: For sensitization, 2% DPC in acetone was applied to a roughly 2 cm by roughly 2 cm area of upper inner arm skin. The mostly female patient cohort included alopecia areata with under or over 50% scalp involvement, alopecia totalis and alopecia universalis. Blood samples were taken from patients before sensitization (week 0) and at 2, 6 and about 24 weeks after DPC sensitization. In alopecia patients, the study followed how the peripheral blood TCR repertoire changed in vivo over primary and secondary sensitization to diphenylcyclopropenone (DPC), a hapten. The libraries were sequenced as a pool, and the TCR yield per sample differed mostly because of small variations in library volumes within the pool. Throughout the study period of around 25 weeks, patients also received therapeutic DPC doses to the scalp every week. Approximately 28 alopecia patients provided blood for TCR sequencing at one to four time points (pre-sensitization, 2, 6 and 24 weeks). Patch testing was done on the upper back using Finn chambers containing 0.01% DPC, and results were scored after 6 days according to International Contact Dermatitis Research Group standards.

The CDR3, cysteine through phenylalanine, is 15 amino acids long. Only the CDR3 part of the read is kept: 45 bases, read in frame from the first base. Trimming costs V 1 base and J 5 bases, and their ends lie 14 bases apart. CDR1 SGHAT and CDR2 FQNNGV were looked up in the germline V gene. Libraries were made using RACE. TCRdb names NextSeq 500 as the instrument used. During library preparation, unique molecular identifiers were attached to individual cDNA molecules so that TCRs could be counted quantitatively and reproducibly. Both TCR alpha and TCR beta chains were sequenced from each blood RNA sample. The paper's processing steps were these. Samples had a median of roughly 87,000 TCRs, with a range from roughly 23,224 to 700,000. V, J and CDR3 annotation of the TCR reads was carried out using the Decombinator software suite. For the PS versus PT1 abundance plots, all samples were subsampled to the same number of TCRs (28,000). Expanded TCRs were defined as absent before sensitization and observed at least eight times at the 2-week time point. In-frame beta chains were kept once TCRdb had trimmed the public reads at Q25 with fastp and called clones with MiXCR. When rows share a CDR3 protein, they turn into one entry using the most common DNA and genes. These V and J calls are TCRdb output, not the study's own analysis. This sample holds approximately 69,000 distinct CDR3 sequences; over 9% were observed only once. Of the sample, around 6.8% falls within the top ten clones.

What the time point label conveys for this sample: patch test 2, 6 weeks after DPC sensitization. The treatment or condition label, read with the paper, signifies: therapeutic diphenylcyclopropenone sensitization with weekly scalp DPC. Blood at each patch-test visit was drawn before the patch test was applied. Eligible patients were aged 18 to 70, diagnosed with alopecia, deemed suitable for DPC therapy, and excluded if pregnant. Total RNA was isolated from unfractionated whole blood collected in Tempus Blood RNA tubes. The research as a whole found: Repeated subsampling changed both the strength of the expansion versus patch-test correlation and the threshold at which the correlation became significant. Compared with pre-sensitization or healthy control sets, expanded TCRs formed significantly more large CDR3 similarity clusters, which is consistent with antigen-driven responses. No change with DPC sensitization was found in the number of TCRs above 1 in 1000 frequency, and no evidence of global repertoire structure alterations was found. Patch test score was positively correlated with the number of PT1 expanded TCRs, with significance at thresholds 8, 16 and 32 but not at 4. Because all patients had alopecia, a presumed autoimmune disease, the immune response of the patients might differ from that of healthy individuals.

The sample consisted of whole blood, taken in connection with sensitization to the hapten diphenylcyclopropenone (DPC). The chain is encoded by TRBV11-2 joined to TRBJ1-2; tentative D gene TRBD1, with 6 bases matching. The sequence came from a woman in her 50s with alopecia areata. Some clones in this sample may be carry-over from other donors' samples. The CDR3 reads as follows: CASSLVSSGEYGYTF. The DNA sequence is TGTGCCAGCAGCTTAGTTTCGTCAGGGGAATATGGCTACACCTTC.